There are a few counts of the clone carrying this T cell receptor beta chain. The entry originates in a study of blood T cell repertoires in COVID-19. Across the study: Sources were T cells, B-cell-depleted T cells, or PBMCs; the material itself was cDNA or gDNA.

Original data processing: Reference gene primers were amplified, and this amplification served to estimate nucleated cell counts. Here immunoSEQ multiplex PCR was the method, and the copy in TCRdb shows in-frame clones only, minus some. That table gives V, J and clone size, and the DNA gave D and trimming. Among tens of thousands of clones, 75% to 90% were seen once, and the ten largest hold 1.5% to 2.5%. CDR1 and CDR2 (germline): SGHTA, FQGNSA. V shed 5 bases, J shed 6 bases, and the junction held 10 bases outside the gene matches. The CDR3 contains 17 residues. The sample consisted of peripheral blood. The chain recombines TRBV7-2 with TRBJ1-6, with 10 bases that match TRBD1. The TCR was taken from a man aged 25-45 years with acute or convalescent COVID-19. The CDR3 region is CASSIPGQGPPNSPLHF. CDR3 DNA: TGTGCCAGCAGCATCCCGGGACAGGGGCCTCCTAATTCACCCCTCCACTTT.